Below, 9 T cell receptor beta chains from the same sample are listed, as sequenced in a study of blood T cell repertoires in COVID-19. Assay used: immunoSEQ multiplex PCR; TCRdb lists only in-frame clones, some missing. In the table there are approximately 73,000 clones, 86% of which are singletons. Sequenced material: peripheral blood. All receptors derive from a woman aged 55-75 years with acute or convalescent COVID-19.

The V gene is TRBV3-1 (or the pseudogene TRBV3-2), the J gene TRBJ2-1; 8 bases are a match to TRBD2. The CDR3 is 14 amino acids. Germline CDR1 reads LGHDT; CDR2 reads YNNKEL (reference sequence). The V segment lost 1 base and the J segment 16 bases; nucleotides outside the gene matches: 12. The CDR3 DNA reads as TGTGCCAGCAGCCAAGTTAGGGCGGGAGGCCCTCCTTTCTTC. Its protein product is CASSQVRAGGPPFF.

The rearrangement links TRBV15 to TRBJ2-7; D might be TRBD1 (6 bases). This CDR3 spans 14 amino acids. Germline CDR1 is LNHNV and CDR2 is YYDKDF (reference sequence). V lost 3 bases to trimming and J lost 0 bases, with 9 bases between them. CDR3 nucleotides: TGTGCCACCAGCAGCATACAGGGCTCCTACGAGCAGTACTTC. It yields the protein CATSSIQGSYEQYF. Combining the CDR3 with reference TRBV15 and TRBJ2-7 gives the whole variable domain DAMVIQNPRYQVTQFGKPVTLSCSQTLNHNVMYWYQQKSSQAPKLLFHYYDKDFNNEADTPDNFQSRRPNTSFCFLDIRSPGLGDTAMYLCATSSIQGSYEQYFGPGTRLTVT.

This clone was counted between two and nine times. V gene TRBV19 combines with J gene TRBJ2-6; D not resolved. The V gene lost 5 bases and the J gene lost 4 bases, with 12 bases spanning the gap. CDR3 size: 15 residues. Germline lookup yields CDR1 LNHDA and CDR2 SQIVND (reference sequence). The CDR3 is CASSPSRSGANVLTF. The CDR3 region has the DNA TGTGCCAGTAGTCCCTCGAGGTCGGGGGCCAACGTCCTGACTTTC.

The chain recombines TRBV10-3 with TRBJ2-1; 12 positions agree with TRBD2. This CDR3 has 17 amino acids. CDR1 is ENHRY, CDR2 SYGVKD, per germline. V gave up 3 bases and J gave up 0 bases; unmatched junction bases: 3. This chain's CDR3 is CAISEGLAGSSYNEQFF. Here the CDR3 DNA reads TGTGCCATCAGTGAAGGACTAGCGGGGAGCTCCTACAATGAGCAGTTCTTC.

This clone was observed a single time. The chain links TRBV10-3 to TRBJ2-7; 13 nucleotides agree with TRBD2. There are 15 residues in the CDR3. Germline CDR1 is ENHRY and CDR2 is SYGVKD. V dropped 2 bases and J dropped 6; count of bases not matched to a gene: 4. CDR3 sequence reads: CAISEGTSGIGEQYF. Here the CDR3 DNA reads TGTGCCATCAGTGAGGGGACTAGCGGGATCGGCGAGCAGTACTTC.

CDR3 DNA: TGTGCCAGCAGCCCCGACAGGAGCCTGAGGGCCTACACCTTC. Amino acids: CASSPDRSLRAYTF. The chain has TRBV5-6 and TRBJ1-2, with D perhaps matching TRBD1 (6 bases). Trimming cost V 4 bases and J 10 bases, with 20 bases left between them. The CDR3 runs to 14 residues. Germline assignment: CDR1 SGHDT and CDR2 YYEEEE.

The chain combines TRBV28 with TRBJ1-5, with 7 bases fitting TRBD1. With 7 bases clipped from V and 4 bases from J, the junction kept 4 bases outside the gene matches. The germline V gene encodes CDR1 MDHEN and CDR2 SYDVKM. There are 13 residues in the CDR3. The DNA of the CDR3 is TGTGCCAGCACCTACAGGGGTAATCAGCCCCAGCATTTT. It yields the protein CASTYRGNQPQHF.

This chain uses TRBV7-2 with TRBJ2-7, with a weak D call TRBD2 (5 bases). V was trimmed by 3 bases and J by 4 bases, leaving 13 bases between them. Germline V CDR1 and CDR2: SGHTA, FQGNSA. The CDR3 has 14 amino acids. CDR3 residues: CASSFRRVGYEQYF. CDR3 coding DNA: TGTGCCAGCAGCTTTAGGCGGGTAGGGTACGAGCAGTACTTC.

The chain has TRBV2 and TRBJ2-1; 7 nucleotides agree with TRBD2. This CDR3 spans 17 amino acids. With V trimmed by 11 bases and J by 0 bases, 16 bases remained unmatched. Germline assignment: CDR1 SNHLY and CDR2 FYNNEI. DNA of the CDR3: TGTGCCGGCTACCCTGGCAGACTAGCAGGCTCCTACAATGAGCAGTTCTTC. Its translation: CAGYPGRLAGSYNEQFF. Using reference TRBV2 and TRBJ2-1 for the parts outside the CDR3, the full variable domain is EPEVTQTPSHQVTQMGQEVILRCVPISNHLYFYWYRQILGQKVEFLVSFYNNEISEKSEIFDDQFSVERPDGSNFTLKIRSTKLEDSAMYFCAGYPGRLAGSYNEQFFGPGTRLTVL.